One and the same sample provided the 21 T cell receptor beta chains below, sequenced in a study of blood T cell repertoires in COVID-19. Sequenced by immunoSEQ multiplex PCR; TCRdb stores in-frame clones only, minus some. Among approximately 290,000 clones listed, around 85% were seen once. The sample consisted of peripheral blood. Every receptor here comes from a human donor with COVID-19, enrolled during active disease. The donor label of this sample is uncertain.

For the CDR3, the DNA is TGTGCCAGCAGTTTTCGGAGGGGAGAGGGTACGCAGTATTTT. It codes for CASSFRRGEGTQYF. The genes are TRBV27 and TRBJ2-3; D might be TRBD2 (6 bases). This CDR3 comprises 14 residues. Per the germline V gene, CDR1 is MNHEY and CDR2 is SMNVEV (reference sequence). The V gene lost 3 bases and the J gene lost 8 bases, with 15 bases spanning the gap.

The V call is TRBV9, the J call TRBJ2-1, with D hard to call. V gave up 0 bases and J gave up 6 bases, with 13 bases separating them. The V gene's germline CDR1 is SGDLS and CDR2 YYNGEE. CDR3 length: 15 amino acids. Written as DNA, the CDR3 is TGTGCCAGCAGCGTAGCACCAGTTCATTTCAATGAGCAGTTCTTC. It is translated as CASSVAPVHFNEQFF.

The V gene is TRBV15, the J gene TRBJ2-5; maybe TRBD2 (5 bases). V lost 3 bases and J lost 7, with 27 bases in between. From germline, CDR1 is LNHNV and CDR2 YYDKDF (reference sequence). CDR3 length equals 18 residues. As DNA, the CDR3 is TGTGCCACCAGCAGCCTCACAGTAGGACTGTCCGGTCGGGGGACCCAGTACTTC. It specifies CATSSLTVGLSGRGTQYF.

The rearrangement uses TRBV28 and TRBJ2-7; possible D gene TRBD1, 6 bases. The CDR3 consists of 14 residues. CDR1 is MDHEN, CDR2 SYDVKM, per germline. Trimming pared 3 bases from V and 5 bases from J, leaving 14 bases between. CDR3 DNA sequence: TGTGCCAGCAGTTTTCAACTACAGGGCCACGAGCAGTACTTC. Amino acid sequence: CASSFQLQGHEQYF.

The V and J genes are TRBV28 and TRBJ2-3; 14 nucleotides match TRBD2. The CDR3 runs 16 residues. J gave up 2 bases and V 8 bases, and 6 bases lay outside the gene matches. CDR1 and CDR2 (germline): MDHEN, SYDVKM. The CDR3 DNA reads TGTGCCAGCGGTCAGGGACTAGCGGGAGTCACAGATACGCAGTATTTT. As protein: CASGQGLAGVTDTQYF.

The chain uses TRBV12-3 or TRBV12-4 and TRBJ1-5; D ambiguous. This CDR3 is 13 amino acids long. Deletions cut 10 bases from V and 0 bases from J, with 10 bases between. CDR3 coding DNA: TGTGCCACCTCCGGGTTTAGCAATCAGCCCCAGCATTTT. Residues: CATSGFSNQPQHF.

The CDR3 DNA reads as TGCAGCGTTGAAACCACAGTTGGATACGAGCAGTACTTC. Translation: CSVETTVGYEQYF. The rearrangement links TRBV29-1 to TRBJ2-7; no firm D call. The germline CDR1 and CDR2 sequences are SQVTM and ANQGSEA. This CDR3 is built from 13 residues. Between the trimmed V and J ends, which lost 2 bases and 4 bases, there was a span of 12 bases.

This clone was detected a few times. The V gene is TRBV10-3, the J gene TRBJ1-1; 7 bases agree with TRBD1. Germline CDR1 is ENHRY and CDR2 is SYGVKD. The CDR3 covers 15 residues. V lost 2 bases and J lost 4; bases outside the gene matches: 7. The CDR3 coding sequence is TGTGCCATCAGTGAGGACAGGGTCGGCGGCACTGAAGCTTTCTTT. Amino acids: CAISEDRVGGTEAFF.

V and J are TRBV7-2 and TRBJ2-1; a possible D gene is TRBD2 (6 bases). This CDR3 comprises 16 residues. The germline V and J ends were trimmed by 3 bases and 1 base, with 13 bases remaining between them. Germline CDR1 and CDR2: SGHTA and FQGNSA. In DNA, the CDR3 is TGTGCCAGCAGCTTGAACTTGGGAGGTTCCTACAATGAGCAGTTCTTC. Protein: CASSLNLGGSYNEQFF. The full variable domain, in which reference TRBV7-2 and TRBJ2-1 provide the parts outside the CDR3, is GAGVSQSPSNKVTEKGKDVELRCDPISGHTALYWYRQSLGQGLEFLIYFQGNSAPDKSGLPSDRFSAERTGGSVSTLTIQRTQQEDSAVYLCASSLNLGGSYNEQFFGPGTRLTVL.

This rearrangement joins TRBV5-1 to TRBJ2-1, with TRBD2 matching 8 bases. The CDR3 totals 17 residues. Germline trimming cut 1 base from V and 0 bases from J; bases unmatched to any gene: 6. Germline V gene sequence: CDR1 SGHRS, CDR2 YFSETQ. This CDR3 reads CASSLIYGRASYNEQFF. The CDR3 coding sequence is TGCGCCAGCAGCTTGATATACGGGAGGGCCTCCTACAATGAGCAGTTCTTC. Full variable domain (outside the CDR3, taken from reference TRBV5-1 and TRBJ2-1): KAGVTQTPRYLIKTRGQQVTLSCSPISGHRSVSWYQQTPGQGLQFLFEYFSETQRNKGNFPGRFSGRQFSNSRSEMNVSTLELGDSALYLCASSLIYGRASYNEQFFGPGTRLTVL.

V usage is TRBV30 and J usage is TRBJ2-5, with D perhaps assigned TRBD1 or TRBD2 (5 bases each). This CDR3 spans 17 amino acids. Germline CDR1 reads GTSNPN; CDR2 reads SVGIG (reference sequence). The V and J ends lost 5 bases and 2 bases respectively, with 24 bases between them. CDR3 sequence: CAWGASNGFGGQETQYF. The CDR3 DNA sequence: TGTGCCTGGGGGGCTAGCAATGGTTTCGGCGGACAAGAGACCCAGTACTTC.

This chain links TRBV10-2 with TRBJ2-7; 7 nucleotides agree with TRBD1. The germline gives CDR1 WSHSY, CDR2 SAAADI. This CDR3 spans 14 amino acids. Germline trimming cut 8 bases from V and 3 bases from J; bases unmatched to any gene: 10. The CDR3 spells CASAHQDRIYEQYF. CDR3 coding DNA: TGCGCCAGCGCTCACCAGGACAGGATCTACGAGCAGTACTTC.

This clone was detected only once. This chain joins TRBV3-1 (or the pseudogene TRBV3-2) and TRBJ2-1; D remains unclear. The V end lost 1 base, the J end lost 6 bases, and 13 bases lay between the germline ends. The CDR3 sequence is 15 residues long. Germline CDR1 is LGHDT and CDR2 is YNNKEL (reference sequence). CDR3 sequence: CASSQVWPPVNEQFF. In nucleotides, the CDR3 is TGTGCCAGCAGCCAAGTTTGGCCGCCCGTCAATGAGCAGTTCTTC.

V and J are TRBV19 and TRBJ2-5; a weak D match, TRBD2 (6 bases). CDR3 length: 13 residues. Looked up from germline, CDR1 is LNHDA and CDR2 is SQIVND (reference sequence). The V end lost 7 bases, the J end lost 5 bases, and 14 bases lay between the germline ends. This chain's CDR3 is CASTRGGEETQYF. DNA for the CDR3: TGTGCCAGTACGCGGGGAGGTGAGGAGACCCAGTACTTC.

This chain links TRBV5-4 with TRBJ1-2; D unresolved. Between the trimmed V and J ends, which lost 5 bases and 9 bases, there was a span of 11 bases. Germline CDR1 SGHNT, CDR2 YYREEE (reference sequence). CDR3 length equals 11 residues. The CDR3 region has the DNA TGTGCCAGCAGTAGAGCCTCGAGCTACACCTTC. It codes for CASSRASSYTF. The full variable domain, in which reference TRBV5-4 and TRBJ1-2 provide the parts outside the CDR3, is ETGVTQSPTHLIKTRGQQVTLRCSSQSGHNTVSWYQQALGQGPQFIFQYYREEENGRGNFPPRFSGLQFPNYSSELNVNALELDDSALYLCASSRASSYTFGSGTRLTVV.

The chain couples TRBV30 to TRBJ1-2, with D possibly TRBD1 on 5 matching bases. V lost 0 bases and J lost 2, with 10 bases in between. Germline CDR1 and CDR2: GTSNPN and SVGIG (reference sequence). The CDR3 is 14 residues long. The CDR3 DNA is TGTGCCTGGAGTGTACCCCGGGGGAACTATGGCTACACCTTC. Translation gives CAWSVPRGNYGYTF.

The chain combines TRBV5-6 with TRBJ1-1, with D possibly TRBD1 on 6 matching bases. The CDR3 totals 12 residues. The germline V and J ends were trimmed by 4 bases and 5 bases, with 9 bases remaining between them. Germline-derived CDR1 and CDR2 are SGHDT and YYEEEE. The CDR3 protein is CASSAGVTEAFF. The CDR3 DNA is TGTGCCAGCAGCGCAGGGGTTACTGAAGCTTTCTTT.

This rearrangement joins TRBV19 to TRBJ2-7, with 7 bases that match TRBD2. Germline V gene data show CDR1 as LNHDA and CDR2 as SQIVND (reference sequence). This CDR3 comprises 12 residues. J was trimmed by 4 bases and V by 5 bases; bases with no gene match: 2. CDR3 coding DNA: TGTGCCAGTAGTGGCGGGGGATACGAGCAGTACTTC. It translates to CASSGGGYEQYF.

The chain links TRBV4-3 to TRBJ2-7, with D possibly TRBD2 on 6 matching bases. Trimming pared 5 bases from V and 4 bases from J, leaving 15 bases between. The CDR3 covers 14 residues. The germline V gene encodes CDR1 LGHNA and CDR2 YSLEER. The CDR3 coding sequence is TGCGCCAGCAGCTTGGTGGGCGGGACTTACGAGCAGTACTTC. Amino acids: CASSLVGGTYEQYF.

V gene TRBV27 combines with J gene TRBJ1-2; 9 bases align to TRBD1. The V gene's germline CDR1 is MNHEY and CDR2 SMNVEV (reference sequence). CDR3 length: 15 residues. Germline trimming cut 6 bases from V and 2 bases from J; bases unmatched to any gene: 7. CDR3 DNA: TGTGCCAGCAGCCTACAGGGGGCTGGGAACTATGGCTACACCTTC. It is translated as CASSLQGAGNYGYTF.

The chain employs TRBV28 and TRBJ1-3; 7 bases agree with TRBD1. Germline lookup yields CDR1 MDHEN and CDR2 SYDVKM. J lost 0 bases, V lost 2 bases, and 4 bases had no gene match. This CDR3 has 16 amino acids. This chain's CDR3 is CASSLTDRPSGNTIYF. In DNA, the CDR3 is TGTGCCAGCAGTTTAACGGACAGGCCCTCTGGAAACACCATATATTTT.